This TCR beta chain originates from a study of identifying expanded T cells in peripheral blood. To note about this clone: Its antigen is still unknown.

V was cut by 0 bases and J by 4 bases, with 16 bases left in between. CDR1 is SGHRS, CDR2 YFSETQ, per germline. The length of the CDR3 is 17 residues. Notes on the study in general: Across healthy donors, higher total template counts meant significantly greater roughly two-week count variance. Over about two and four weeks, about 16 and 19 clones changed, versus around 1.2 between replicates.

During the collection period, no donor immune events like infections were recorded. Repertoires were generated with immunoSEQ multiplex PCR, while TCRdb's copy carries only in-frame clones and drops some. The table has over 90,000 clones, around 90% seen once. The rearrangement uses TRBV5-1 and TRBJ1-4; possibly TRBD1 for D (6 bases). This clonotype was obtained from a person aged 18 to 75 in good health. Sequencing input: blood. The CDR3 loop reads CASSLVGLGAGNEKLFF. The CDR3 nucleotides are TGCGCCAGCAGCTTGGTGGGCTTGGGGGCTGGTAATGAAAAACTGTTTTTT.